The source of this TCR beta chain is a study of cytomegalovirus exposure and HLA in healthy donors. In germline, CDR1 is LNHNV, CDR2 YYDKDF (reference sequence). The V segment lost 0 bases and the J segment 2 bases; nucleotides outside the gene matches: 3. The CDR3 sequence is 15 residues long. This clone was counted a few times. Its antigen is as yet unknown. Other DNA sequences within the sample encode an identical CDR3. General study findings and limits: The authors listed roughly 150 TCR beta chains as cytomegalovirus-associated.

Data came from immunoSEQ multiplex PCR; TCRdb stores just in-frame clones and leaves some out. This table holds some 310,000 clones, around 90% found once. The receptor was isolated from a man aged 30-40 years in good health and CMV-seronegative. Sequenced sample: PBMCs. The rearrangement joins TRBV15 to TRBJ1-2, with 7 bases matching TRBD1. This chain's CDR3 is CATSRDRGSNYGYTF. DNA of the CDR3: TGTGCCACCAGCAGAGACAGGGGGTCGAACTATGGCTACACCTTC.